The next 18 T cell receptor beta chains were all read from a single sample in a study of shared clonotypes between healthy human individuals. The protocol was immunoSEQ multiplex PCR, while the TCRdb copy is restricted to in-frame clones and leaves out a portion. The sample lists some 2,500,000 clones; 90% to 95% were seen once. The specimen was naive CD4+ T cells from PBMCs. The subset was: CD45RA+ positively selected. The receptors were gathered from a man in his late teens or twenties in good health. Some clones in this sample may be carry-over from other donors' samples.

This clone was seen just once. The rearrangement joins TRBV6-5 to TRBJ2-7, with 9 positions matching TRBD1. This CDR3 comprises 15 residues. Looked up from germline, CDR1 is MNHEY and CDR2 is SVGAGI. Germline trimming cut 3 bases from V and 5 bases from J; bases unmatched to any gene: 8. The CDR3 nucleotides are TGTGCCAGCAGTTATCTTGGGACAGGGTTACACGAGCAGTACTTC. Protein sequence: CASSYLGTGLHEQYF.

The CDR3 is CASSEAVGAVTEAFF. Here the CDR3 DNA reads TGTGCCAGCAGTGAAGCGGTGGGCGCGGTCACTGAAGCTTTCTTT. This sequence joins TRBV2 and TRBJ1-1, with no clear D. The CDR3 consists of 15 residues. Trimming removed 0 bases from V and 4 bases from J, with 12 bases in between. Germline V gene data show CDR1 as SNHLY and CDR2 as FYNNEI.

The V call is TRBV29-1, the J call TRBJ1-2; perhaps TRBD1 as D (5 bases). The germline gives CDR1 SQVTM, CDR2 ANQGSEA. The V end was cut by 7 bases, the J end by 6 bases, with 12 bases between. The CDR3 covers 11 residues. As DNA, the CDR3 is TGCAGCGGGGGACCCAGGGATGGCTACACCTTC. Translating gives CSGGPRDGYTF.

V gene TRBV2 combines with J gene TRBJ1-2; 7 bases map to TRBD1. After removal of 6 bases from V and 5 bases from J, the junction contained 9 bases not matched to a gene. This CDR3 has 14 amino acids. Germline assignment: CDR1 SNHLY and CDR2 FYNNEI. The CDR3 spells CASRLEQGIYGYTF. CDR3 coding DNA: TGTGCCAGCAGGCTGGAACAGGGGATTTATGGCTACACCTTC.

In this sample, this clone turned up once. The chain uses TRBV5-8 and TRBJ1-1; D is perhaps TRBD1 (5 bases). The CDR3 contains 15 residues. Germline V gene lookup returns CDR1 SGHTS and CDR2 YDEGEE. With 1 base removed from V and 4 bases from J, the gap between germline ends came to 14 bases. CDR3 DNA sequence: TGTGCCAGCAGCTTGCATCGGGGGGTGGGCACTGAAGCTTTCTTT. Its protein is CASSLHRGVGTEAFF.

Comments on this clone: Other DNA sequences in the same sample also yield this CDR3. This rearrangement joins TRBV28 to TRBJ2-7; D uncertain. The germline gives CDR1 MDHEN, CDR2 SYDVKM. V lost 5 bases, J lost 0 bases, and 5 bases lay in between. The CDR3 totals 12 residues. The CDR3 is CASSPSSYEQYF. CDR3 DNA: TGTGCCAGCAGTCCGAGCTCCTACGAGCAGTACTTC.

The chain recombines TRBV2 with TRBJ1-6, with D unresolved. V was trimmed by 2 bases and J by 7 bases, leaving 9 bases between them. The CDR3 totals 14 residues. Germline assignment: CDR1 SNHLY and CDR2 FYNNEI. The CDR3 region is CASSEPLLNSPLHF. The CDR3 coding sequence is TGTGCCAGCAGTGAACCCCTACTCAATTCACCCCTCCACTTT.

The gene calls are TRBV5-5 and TRBJ2-3; 8 bases are a match to TRBD1. CDR3 length: 17 amino acids. Trimming took 1 base from V and 6 from J; bases not matched to a gene: 13. CDR1 is SGHKS, CDR2 YYEKEE, per germline (reference sequence). The CDR3 DNA sequence: TGTGCCAGCAGCTTGCATCGGACAGGGTCACCGGGGGATACGCAGTATTTT. This encodes CASSLHRTGSPGDTQYF.

V gene TRBV5-1 combines with J gene TRBJ2-1, with a possible D match to TRBD1 (5 bases). The length of the CDR3 is 15 residues. Germline lookup yields CDR1 SGHRS and CDR2 YFSETQ. The ends were cut back, 0 bases at V and 6 bases at J, with 13 bases in the middle. In DNA form, the CDR3 reads TGCGCCAGCAGCTTGGGTGGGGCGCAGCTCAATGAGCAGTTCTTC. This codes for CASSLGGAQLNEQFF.

Only one count was recorded for this clone. The J gene is TRBJ2-7, the V gene TRBV7-9, with 8 bases that match TRBD1. CDR1 is SEHNR, CDR2 FQNEAQ, per germline (reference sequence). The V gene end was trimmed by 3 bases and the J gene end by 6 bases; junction bases not matched to a gene: 4. This CDR3 contains 13 residues. The CDR3 here is CASSLNRGAEQYF. CDR3 in DNA: TGTGCCAGCAGCTTGAACAGGGGGGCCGAGCAGTACTTC.

V usage is TRBV28 and J usage is TRBJ2-2; D unclear. The germline V gene has CDR1 MDHEN and CDR2 SYDVKM. This CDR3 spans 15 amino acids. The V and J ends lost 3 bases and 9 bases respectively, with 17 bases between them. The CDR3 sequence: CASSLDPDGRRELFF. CDR3 bases: TGTGCCAGCAGTTTGGACCCCGATGGCAGGCGGGAGCTGTTTTTT. The whole variable domain, remainder taken from reference TRBV28 and TRBJ2-2, is DVKVTQSSRYLVKRTGEKVFLECVQDMDHENMFWYRQDPGLGLRLIYFSYDVKMKEKGDIPEGYSVSREKKERFSLILESASTNQTSMYLCASSLDPDGRRELFFGEGSRLTVL.

CDR3 region: CASSLGLGVDGYTF. The DNA for the CDR3 is TGTGCCAGCAGCTTGGGACTCGGGGTAGATGGCTACACCTTC. The rearrangement uses TRBV7-2 and TRBJ1-2; TRBD1 is a possible D gene (5 bases). In germline, CDR1 is SGHTA, CDR2 FQGNSA. With 3 bases removed from V and 6 bases from J, the gap between germline ends came to 14 bases. The CDR3 is 14 residues long.

About this clone itself: Relative to the germline gene, one junction end is altered; a read error may explain this. V usage is TRBV14 and J usage is TRBJ2-6; D may match TRBD1 or TRBD2 (5 bases each). This CDR3 has 15 amino acids. In germline, CDR1 is SGHDN, CDR2 FVKESK. This chain's CDR3 is CASTQMGVGANVLTF. The CDR3 nucleotides are TGTGCCAGCACCCAAATGGGGGTAGGGGCCAACGTCCTGACTTTC. Looking up the rest from reference TRBV14 and TRBJ2-6 gives the full variable domain: EAGVTQFPSHSVIEKGQTVTLRCDPISGHDNLYWYRRVMGKEIKFLLHFVKESKQDESGMPNNRFLAERTGGTYSTLKVQPAELEDSGVYFCASTQMGVGANVLTFGAGSRLTVL.

As regards this clone: Other DNA sequences in the same sample also yield this CDR3. This chain joins TRBV18 and TRBJ2-4; no firm D call. CDR3 size: 14 residues. V was pared by 1 base and J by 0 bases, with 4 bases between. Germline V gives CDR1 KGHSH, CDR2 LQKENI. The CDR3 here is CASSPQLAKNIQYF. In DNA form, the CDR3 reads TGTGCCAGCTCACCACAGTTAGCCAAAAACATTCAGTACTTC.

The genes are TRBV2 and TRBJ2-5, with D unresolved. Germline V gives CDR1 SNHLY, CDR2 FYNNEI. The germline V and J ends were trimmed by 7 bases and 1 base, with 4 bases remaining between them. CDR3 length equals 11 residues. CDR3: CASTSQETQYF. In nucleotides, the CDR3 is TGTGCCAGCACTTCCCAAGAGACCCAGTACTTC.

This chain uses TRBV7-2 with TRBJ2-7, with D unclear. Germline CDR1 and CDR2: SGHTA and FQGNSA. V was trimmed by 3 bases and J by 6 bases, leaving 9 bases between them. CDR3 size: 12 residues. CDR3 protein: CASSFFTGEQYF. Written as DNA, the CDR3 is TGTGCCAGCAGCTTTTTCACGGGCGAGCAGTACTTC.

The chain has TRBV21-1 and TRBJ2-1; the DNA was not compared with TRBD1, the D call given in the table. TRBV21-1 is a listed pseudogene. The CDR3 contains 17 residues. This CDR3 is CASSKYETGGEKSEQFF. Here the CDR3 DNA reads TGTGCCAGCAGCAAATACGAGACAGGGGGCGAGAAAAGTGAGCAGTTCTTC.

To note about this clone: The same CDR3 also results from other DNA sequences found in this sample. The J gene is TRBJ2-2, the V gene TRBV28; 9 nucleotides align to TRBD2. The length of the CDR3 is 15 residues. From germline, CDR1 is MDHEN and CDR2 SYDVKM. V lost 6 bases, J lost 2 bases, and 4 bases stayed unmatched. The CDR3 protein is CASRRAGGNTGELFF. The CDR3 DNA reads TGTGCCAGCAGACGAGCGGGAGGTAACACCGGGGAGCTGTTTTTT. Variable domain in full (rest from reference TRBV28 and TRBJ2-2): DVKVTQSSRYLVKRTGEKVFLECVQDMDHENMFWYRQDPGLGLRLIYFSYDVKMKEKGDIPEGYSVSREKKERFSLILESASTNQTSMYLCASRRAGGNTGELFFGEGSRLTVL.